Presented here are 7 T cell receptor beta chains from one specimen sequenced in a study of T cells in Graves' hyperthyroidism and ophthalmopathy. The source material, RNA transcripts, was used to amplify TCR beta CDR3 regions. RT-PCR in the first round (using the HTBI primer set) targeted the TCR CDR3. TCRdb itself ran the multiplex PCR reads through MiXCR, one entry per CDR3 protein. The table includes 400,000 to 600,000 distinct CDR3 sequences, roughly 20% detected once. Specimen: blood. Receptors were obtained from a man between 18 and 29 years old with Graves' hyperthyroidism.

The table lists this clonotype with a few counts. The rearrangement uses TRBV11-2 and TRBJ2-2; D assignment may be TRBD1 or TRBD2 (5 bases each). V was clipped by 6 bases and J by 6 bases, with 14 bases between them. The CDR3 length is 14 residues. Germline lookup yields CDR1 SGHAT and CDR2 FQNNGV. This CDR3 reads CASSGGWQAGELFF. CDR3 bases: TGTGCCAGCAGTGGGGGATGGCAAGCCGGGGAGCTGTTTTTT.

There are many counts of this clonotype. CDR3 region: CATAPKETQYF. In nucleotides, the CDR3 is TGTGCCACCGCCCCTAAGGAGACCCAGTACTTC. The chain carries TRBV6-1 and TRBJ2-5; D is ambiguous. Trimming left V 10 bases short and J 5 bases short, with 11 bases between. In germline, CDR1 is MNHNS, CDR2 SASEGT. The CDR3 runs 11 residues.

This clonotype was picked up many times. CDR3 region: CASSRTATPNYGYTF. DNA for the CDR3: TGTGCCAGCAGCAGAACGGCCACACCGAACTATGGCTACACCTTC. V usage is TRBV6-1 and J usage is TRBJ1-2, with D unclear. The CDR3 loop spans 15 amino acids. Germline V gives CDR1 MNHNS, CDR2 SASEGT. Trimming pared 6 bases from V and 2 bases from J, leaving 16 bases between.

This clonotype was recorded at least ten times. V and J are TRBV11-2 and TRBJ1-1; TRBD1 matches 11 bases. With 0 bases clipped from V and 3 bases from J, the junction kept 3 bases outside the gene matches. This CDR3 comprises 16 residues. The germline V gene has CDR1 SGHAT and CDR2 FQNNGV. CDR3 DNA sequence: TGTGCCAGCAGCTTAGAGCCGGGACAGGGGGACACTGAAGCTTTCTTT. Translated: CASSLEPGQGDTEAFF.

The chain joins TRBV6-2 or TRBV6-3 to TRBJ2-5, with 9 nucleotides matching TRBD2. The CDR3 contains 14 residues. Trimming cost V 10 bases and J 5 bases; bases outside gene matches: 11. CDR1 MNHEY and CDR2 SVGEGT come from the germline V gene. CDR3 DNA sequence: TGTGCCACAAAAATAGCGGGGGCATTGGAGACCCAGTACTTC. Its translation is CATKIAGALETQYF.

The chain joins TRBV28 to TRBJ2-7; no clear D. Germline lookup yields CDR1 MDHEN and CDR2 SYDVKM. CDR3 length equals 16 residues. V was cut by 1 base and J by 3 bases, with 16 bases left in between. The CDR3 sequence: CASSLFPSDHLYEQYF. In DNA form, the CDR3 reads TGTGCCAGCAGTTTATTCCCCTCGGACCATCTCTACGAGCAGTACTTC.

The sample holds a few counts of this clonotype. The J gene is TRBJ1-3, the V gene TRBV28; weak D call: TRBD1 (5 bases). From germline, CDR1 is MDHEN and CDR2 SYDVKM. The CDR3 is made up of 15 amino acids. Trimming removed 10 bases at V and 4 bases at J, with 20 bases between. The CDR3 DNA follows: TGTGCCACGTGGAGCCCCGGGACGTCCGGAAACACCATATATTTT. Protein: CATWSPGTSGNTIYF.